The 9 T cell receptor beta chains below all came from one sample that was sequenced in a study of CD8+ T cells in alopecia areata. Extraction and reverse transcription of RNA yielded cDNA as the sequencing template. Libraries were prepared by immunoSEQ multiplex PCR; TCRdb keeps only in-frame clonotypes and omits some of them. This table holds about 150,000 clones, around 50% found once. This specimen was CD8+ T cells sorted from blood, taken at week 0. The source is a human donor with alopecia areata.

As DNA, the CDR3 is TGCGCCAGCAGCCAAGGATCTGGCGAAGCTTTCTTT. This sequence encodes CASSQGSGEAFF. V gene TRBV4-1 combines with J gene TRBJ1-1, with D unresolved. Looked up from germline, CDR1 is MGHRA and CDR2 is YSYEKL. The CDR3 length is 12 residues. The germline V and J ends were trimmed by 1 base and 8 bases, with 8 bases remaining between them.

This clone has just a few counts. This chain joins TRBV29-1 and TRBJ1-2; D gene uncertain. V lost 7 bases, J lost 5 bases, and 17 bases lay in between. CDR1 and CDR2 from the germline V gene are SQVTM and ANQGSEA. The CDR3 runs 13 residues. The DNA for the CDR3 is TGCAGCGCCTTGAACGTGGTAGCATATGGCTACACCTTC. It translates to CSALNVVAYGYTF.

This clone has a handful of counts. The chain is built from TRBV29-1 and TRBJ2-2; D uncertain. V was pared by 7 bases and J by 1 base, with 19 bases between. Germline CDR1 reads SQVTM; CDR2 reads ANQGSEA. The length of the CDR3 is 16 residues. The CDR3 here is CSAVDPTALNTGELFF. The CDR3 DNA follows: TGCAGCGCCGTGGACCCAACCGCCTTGAACACCGGGGAGCTGTTTTTT.

The V gene is TRBV4-1, the J gene TRBJ2-7; D is ambiguous. This CDR3 contains 15 residues. Germline-derived CDR1 and CDR2 are MGHRA and YSYEKL. The V gene lost 0 bases and the J gene lost 2 bases, with 11 bases spanning the gap. CDR3 loop: CASSQDNPGPYEQYF. CDR3 coding DNA: TGCGCCAGCAGCCAAGATAACCCCGGCCCCTACGAGCAGTACTTC.

This clone was found once. The V and J genes are TRBV9 and TRBJ2-4; D remains unclear. The germline gives CDR1 SGDLS, CDR2 YYNGEE. The CDR3 length is 13 residues. Trimming took off 0 bases at V and 9 bases at J, with 10 bases between the two ends. CDR3 nucleotide sequence: TGTGCCAGCAGCGTAGACTGGTCCAGCATTCAGTACTTC. As protein: CASSVDWSSIQYF.

The chain has TRBV19 and TRBJ2-1, with TRBD2 as a possible D gene (7 bases). The CDR3 totals 15 residues. Germline CDR1 is LNHDA and CDR2 is SQIVND (reference sequence). V gave up 6 bases and J gave up 7 bases, with 19 bases separating them. The CDR3 loop is CASSLGGPWSNEQFF. The CDR3 DNA follows: TGTGCCAGTAGCCTCGGGGGGCCCTGGTCGAATGAGCAGTTCTTC. The full variable domain, its missing parts supplied by reference TRBV19 and TRBJ2-1, is DGGITQSPKYLFRKEGQNVTLSCEQNLNHDAMYWYRQDPGQGLRLIYYSQIVNDFQKGDIAEGYSVSREKKESFPLTVTSAQKNPTAFYLCASSLGGPWSNEQFFGPGTRLTVL.

In this sample, this clone turned up a few times. V usage is TRBV5-6 and J usage is TRBJ1-3; D ambiguous. The ends were cut back, 3 bases at V and 0 bases at J, with 7 bases in the middle. This CDR3 has 14 residues. Per germline, CDR1 SGHDT and CDR2 YYEEEE. The CDR3 protein is CASSWSSSGNTIYF. DNA of the CDR3: TGTGCCAGCAGCTGGTCATCCTCTGGAAACACCATATATTTT. The whole variable domain, filled in from reference TRBV5-6 and TRBJ1-3, reads DAGVTQSPTHLIKTRGQQVTLRCSPKSGHDTVSWYQQALGQGPQFIFQYYEEEERQRGNFPDRFSGHQFPNYSSELNVNALLLGDSALYLCASSWSSSGNTIYFGEGSWLTVV.

V is TRBV7-6 and J is TRBJ2-3; TRBD2 might be the D (5 bases). Germline V gives CDR1 SGHVS, CDR2 FNYEAQ. The CDR3 runs to 17 residues. Trimming pared 3 bases from V and 2 bases from J, leaving 18 bases between. The CDR3 DNA follows: TGTGCCAGCAGCTTCCGTCCCGCGGGTCGGAACACAGATACGCAGTATTTT. Amino acids: CASSFRPAGRNTDTQYF.

The sample holds a few counts of this clone. This chain uses TRBV30 with TRBJ1-2; D uncertain. CDR1 and CDR2 (germline): GTSNPN, SVGIG (reference sequence). There are 11 residues in the CDR3. Trimming cost V 8 bases and J 4 bases, with 11 bases left between them. CDR3 protein: CAGEISYGYTF. CDR3 bases: TGTGCCGGAGAAATATCCTATGGCTACACCTTC.